This T cell receptor beta chain was obtained from a study of shared clonotypes between healthy human individuals. Many counts were recorded for this clone. V lost 2 bases, J lost 8 bases, and 5 bases stayed unmatched. This CDR3 has 14 amino acids. The germline V gene encodes CDR1 MNHNS and CDR2 SASEGT. TCRdb keeps only in-frame clones here, not all; method: immunoSEQ multiplex PCR. The sample lists some 900,000 clones, around three quarters occurring once. The chain joins TRBV6-1 to TRBJ2-2; 7 nucleotides line up with TRBD2. The sequencing sample was made of memory CD4+ T cells sorted from blood. Subset in this sample: CD45RA-negative fraction. This TCR was recovered from a man younger than 35 in good health. In DNA form, the CDR3 reads TGTGCCAGCAGTGAATTAGCGGGCCTAGGGGAGCTGTTTTTT. Amino acids: CASSELAGLGELFF.